This paragraph reports one T cell receptor (beta chain). Its antigen remains unknown. These data belong to a study of T cell repertoires in cytomegalovirus infection. Background on the study: Public TCR beta signatures indicated both CMV infection and matching HLA type.

Overall study results and limits: Accumulated public TCR beta family frequency recognized individuals carrying CMV together with the relevant HLA. Dominant in the ex vivo response were TCR beta clonotypes restricted by HLA-C and specific for CMV.

TCRdb independently ran MiXCR on the reads; one entry per CDR3 protein. Among fewer than 300,000 distinct CDR3 sequences, roughly 23% were seen once, and the ten largest hold about 15%. Trimming cost V 5 bases and J 0 bases, with 23 bases left between them. CDR1 is MDHEN, CDR2 SYDVKM, per germline. This CDR3 is built from 19 residues. Sequencing was carried out using PBMCs. The clonotype comes from a human donor in good health (CMV status not recorded). Some clones in this sample may be carry-over from other donors' samples. This chain connects TRBV28 to TRBJ1-5; no definite D call. The CDR3 is CASSPLGLPGSYSNQPQHF. For the CDR3, the DNA is TGTGCCAGCAGTCCCCTGGGTTTGCCAGGCTCATATAGCAATCAGCCCCAGCATTTT.